The 29 T cell receptor beta chains presented below share a single source sample, sequenced in a study of cytomegalovirus exposure and HLA in healthy donors. 60 Vbeta and 13 Jbeta primers were used in PCR. Assay used: immunoSEQ multiplex PCR; TCRdb lists only in-frame clones, some missing. This table holds 70,000 to 85,000 clones, under 80% found once. Material: PBMCs. Source of these receptors: a man aged 35 to 55 in good health and CMV-seropositive.

This clone was observed a single time. The chain has TRBV7-3 and TRBJ2-5; D remains ambiguous. Trimming pared 1 base from V and 1 base from J, leaving 4 bases between. Germline V gene data show CDR1 as SGHTA and CDR2 as FQGTGA. This CDR3 contains 13 residues. DNA for the CDR3: TGTGCCAGCAGCTTAAACAGCCAAGAGACCCAGTACTTC. Translation: CASSLNSQETQYF.

The chain combines TRBV5-5 with TRBJ2-7, with 12 bases fitting TRBD2. The CDR3 consists of 15 residues. Germline CDR1 is SGHKS and CDR2 is YYEKEE (reference sequence). The V gene end was trimmed by 3 bases and the J gene end by 7 bases; junction bases not matched to a gene: 8. CDR3 region: CASSSSSGGVYEQYF. The CDR3 nucleotides are TGTGCCAGCAGCTCCTCTAGCGGGGGGGTCTATGAGCAGTACTTC.

CDR3 in amino acids: CASSSGSGNTIYF. The CDR3 DNA follows: TGTGCCAGCAGCTCGGGCTCTGGAAACACCATATATTTT. The V and J genes are TRBV11-3 and TRBJ1-3; no firm D call. The CDR3 is made up of 13 amino acids. CDR1 is SGHNT and CDR2 is YENEEA in the germline V gene. V dropped 4 bases and J dropped 0 bases, with 4 bases sitting between them. Complete variable domain (other parts from reference TRBV11-3 and TRBJ1-3): EAGVVQSPRYKIIEKKQPVAFWCNPISGHNTLYWYLQNLGQGPELLIRYENEEAVDDSQLPKDRFSAERLKGVDSTLKIQPAELGDSAVYLCASSSGSGNTIYFGEGSWLTVV.

Concerning this clone: The sample has other DNA sequences that encode this CDR3 too. The rearrangement joins TRBV5-6 to TRBJ1-5; D not resolved. The CDR3 consists of 12 residues. Germline CDR1 SGHDT, CDR2 YYEEEE. Trimming shortened V by 2 bases and J by 4 bases, and 4 bases separated the two germline ends. CDR3 sequence (DNA): TGTGCCAGCAGCTTCTTAAATCAGCCCCAGCATTTT. It codes for CASSFLNQPQHF.

This chain joins TRBV27 and TRBJ2-3; 7 nucleotides agree with TRBD1. The CDR3 has 14 residues. Germline values: CDR1 MNHEY, CDR2 SMNVEV (reference sequence). V was clipped by 3 bases and J by 2 bases; unmatched bases: 2. CDR3 sequence: CASSLGQTTDTQYF. CDR3 DNA: TGTGCCAGCAGTTTGGGACAGACCACAGATACGCAGTATTTT.

The genes are TRBV30 and TRBJ1-1; perhaps TRBD1 as D (6 bases). V was clipped by 4 bases and J by 2 bases, with 17 bases between them. This CDR3 contains 15 residues. The germline V gene has CDR1 GTSNPN and CDR2 SVGIG (reference sequence). The CDR3 coding sequence is TGTGCCTGGATTGGGTCGGGACACCCTAACACTGAAGCTTTCTTT. Translation: CAWIGSGHPNTEAFF.

The V call is TRBV13, the J call TRBJ2-7; D might be TRBD2 (5 bases). The V end lost 0 bases, the J end lost 0 bases, and 6 bases lay between the germline ends. CDR3 length: 14 residues. Germline V lookup: CDR1 PRHDT, CDR2 FYEKMQ (reference sequence). The CDR3 protein is CASSLGGSSYEQYF. The CDR3 coding sequence is TGTGCCAGCAGCTTAGGGGGGAGCTCCTACGAGCAGTACTTC.

The chain carries TRBV5-1 and TRBJ2-3; 8 positions agree with TRBD1. With 4 bases clipped from V and 2 bases from J, the junction kept 6 bases outside the gene matches. The length of the CDR3 is 15 residues. Germline CDR1 SGHRS, CDR2 YFSETQ. CDR3 in DNA: TGCGCCAGCAGCCCGGACAGGGCTGTCACAGATACGCAGTATTTT. Encoded protein: CASSPDRAVTDTQYF.

This clone appeared once. Additional DNA sequences in this sample encode the identical CDR3. J is TRBJ1-5 and V is TRBV19; tentative D call: TRBD1 (5 bases). Germline lookup yields CDR1 LNHDA and CDR2 SQIVND (reference sequence). The CDR3 loop spans 16 amino acids. Trimming took off 4 bases at V and 1 base at J, with 14 bases between the two ends. The CDR3 DNA sequence: TGTGCCAGTAGTACCGGGGGGGTGTTGAGCAATCAGCCCCAGCATTTT. As protein: CASSTGGVLSNQPQHF.

V and J are TRBV10-1 and TRBJ2-2; 7 bases line up with TRBD1. Trimming at V came to 5 bases and at J to 4 bases, leaving 4 bases not matched to a gene. The CDR3 spans 14 residues. Looked up from germline, CDR1 is WNHNN and CDR2 is SYGVQD (reference sequence). DNA of the CDR3: TGCGCCAGCAGTCGACAGGGCGGCACCGGGGAGCTGTTTTTT. Translated: CASSRQGGTGELFF.

Worth noting for this clone: Its ends do not fully match the called genes, so a read error is possible. The CDR3 sequence is CASSVASRLASEQYF. CDR3 DNA: TGTGCCAGCAGCGTAGCCTCCCGACTAGCTAGTGAGCAGTACTTC. The chain carries TRBV7-2 and TRBJ2-7; TRBD2 aligns across 7 bases. Germline V gives CDR1 SGHTA, CDR2 FQGNSA. The CDR3 has 15 residues.

This clone was counted a single time. This chain connects TRBV6-1 to TRBJ2-7; 8 nucleotides align to TRBD2. CDR1 and CDR2 (germline): MNHNS, SASEGT. V lost 4 bases, J lost 0 bases, and 2 bases stayed unmatched. The CDR3 length is 14 residues. Here the CDR3 DNA reads TGTGCCAGCAGTGTCAGCGGGGGCTCCTACGAGCAGTACTTC. This translates into CASSVSGGSYEQYF.

The J gene is TRBJ2-7, the V gene TRBV30; 8 bases are a match to TRBD1. This CDR3 spans 14 amino acids. Germline lookup yields CDR1 GTSNPN and CDR2 SVGIG (reference sequence). The junction had 7 bases not matched to a gene; V was cut back by 6 bases and J by 0 bases. The CDR3 region has the DNA TGTGCCTGCTCCCAGGGACAGGACTCCTACGAGCAGTACTTC. Amino acid sequence: CACSQGQDSYEQYF.

The V call is TRBV28, the J call TRBJ2-5; 8 bases line up with TRBD1. V was pared by 6 bases and J by 1 base, with 7 bases of the junction left unmatched. Germline assignment: CDR1 MDHEN and CDR2 SYDVKM. CDR3 length: 15 amino acids. The DNA for the CDR3 is TGTGCCAGCAGCCAGGGGGCGATGGTCCAAGAGACCCAGTACTTC. Translated: CASSQGAMVQETQYF.

This chain links TRBV15 with TRBJ2-7; 10 positions agree with TRBD1. CDR1 and CDR2 from the germline V gene are LNHNV and YYDKDF (reference sequence). The CDR3 has 17 amino acids. V lost 4 bases to trimming and J lost 1 base; unmatched junction nucleotides: 10. The CDR3 reads CATSTPGRTGGSYEQYF. CDR3 coding DNA: TGTGCCACCAGCACCCCAGGAAGGACAGGGGGTTCCTACGAGCAGTACTTC.

This sequence joins TRBV27 and TRBJ1-6; no definite D call. CDR1 MNHEY and CDR2 SMNVEV come from the germline V gene (reference sequence). Trimming took off 1 base at V and 2 bases at J, with 3 bases between the two ends. The length of the CDR3 is 14 residues. CDR3 in amino acids: CASSLYTYNSPLHF. The CDR3, as DNA: TGTGCCAGCAGTTTATATACCTATAATTCACCCCTCCACTTT.

The table lists this clone with a count of one. The chain uses TRBV7-8 and TRBJ1-1, with D possibly matching TRBD1 (6 bases). Trimming cost V 3 bases and J 6 bases, with 14 bases left between them. From germline, CDR1 is SGHVS and CDR2 FQNEAQ. The CDR3 runs to 14 residues. CDR3 DNA sequence: TGTGCCAGCAGCTTCACAACAGGGTTATCTGAAGCTTTCTTT. Protein product: CASSFTTGLSEAFF.

This clone has a handful of counts. The chain combines TRBV7-3 with TRBJ2-6; tentative D call: TRBD1 (6 bases). Per the germline V gene, CDR1 is SGHTA and CDR2 is FQGTGA. The CDR3 spans 16 residues. V was trimmed by 5 bases and J by 0 bases, leaving 11 bases between them. DNA of the CDR3: TGTGCCAGCAGCCCGGGACATAACTCTGGGGCCAACGTCCTGACTTTC. This codes for CASSPGHNSGANVLTF. The variable domain in full, completed from reference TRBV7-3 and TRBJ2-6, reads GAGVSQTPSNKVTEKGKYVELRCDPISGHTALYWYRQSLGQGPEFLIYFQGTGAADDSGLPNDRFFAVRPEGSVSTLKIQRTERGDSAVYLCASSPGHNSGANVLTFGAGSRLTVL.

In regard to this clone: Other nucleotide sequences from this sample produce the same CDR3. This chain uses TRBV27 with TRBJ2-7, with 7 bases aligning to TRBD1. After removal of 4 bases from V and 0 bases from J, the junction contained 12 bases not matched to a gene. The length of the CDR3 is 17 residues. The germline gives CDR1 MNHEY, CDR2 SMNVEV (reference sequence). The DNA of the CDR3 is TGTGCCAGCAGTTCCTCAATGGGCCGGGACAGCTCCTACGAGCAGTACTTC. It encodes CASSSSMGRDSSYEQYF.

The rearrangement joins TRBV28 to TRBJ2-5, with 15 bases lining up with TRBD2. This CDR3 comprises 15 residues. Trimming took 4 bases from V and 5 from J; bases not matched to a gene: 2. Germline lookup yields CDR1 MDHEN and CDR2 SYDVKM. The CDR3 DNA reads as TGTGCCAGCAGTTCAGGACTAGCGGGAGGGGAGACCCAGTACTTC. It is translated as CASSSGLAGGETQYF.

The chain recombines TRBV19 with TRBJ2-3, with 8 bases lining up with TRBD2. V lost 4 bases and J lost 4; bases outside the gene matches: 19. Germline-derived CDR1 and CDR2 are LNHDA and SQIVND (reference sequence). The CDR3 is made up of 19 amino acids. The CDR3 coding sequence is TGTGCCAGTAGTACCGAGAGGGCAAGGGGACTAGTTTTAGCAGATACGCAGTATTTT. Its protein is CASSTERARGLVLADTQYF.

This clone was found a few times. V and J are TRBV6-5 and TRBJ1-2; D is ambiguous. The CDR3 runs 12 residues. CDR1 and CDR2 (germline): MNHEY, SVGAGI. The V gene lost 5 bases and the J gene lost 4 bases, with 8 bases spanning the gap. The CDR3 region has the DNA TGTGCCAGCAGTGTCCTCGGCTATGGCTACACCTTC. Protein sequence: CASSVLGYGYTF.

The V gene is TRBV5-6, the J gene TRBJ1-3; D remains unclear. The CDR3 is made up of 17 amino acids. V lost 5 bases and J 3 bases, leaving 21 bases between the germline ends. Per the germline V gene, CDR1 is SGHDT and CDR2 is YYEEEE. CDR3 bases: TGTGCCAGCAGTGGCCCCCCCGGGTCGATTCGTGGAAACACCATATATTTT. Translating it yields CASSGPPGSIRGNTIYF.

The chain recombines TRBV15 with TRBJ1-3, with no clear D. Germline V gene sequence: CDR1 LNHNV, CDR2 YYDKDF (reference sequence). The CDR3 contains 15 residues. Trimming cost V 0 bases and J 0 bases, with 6 bases left between them. The CDR3 region is CATSRDSFSGNTIYF. For the CDR3, the DNA is TGTGCCACCAGCAGAGACAGTTTCTCTGGAAACACCATATATTTT. The variable domain in full, with the rest retrieved from reference TRBV15 and TRBJ1-3, is DAMVIQNPRYQVTQFGKPVTLSCSQTLNHNVMYWYQQKSSQAPKLLFHYYDKDFNNEADTPDNFQSRRPNTSFCFLDIRSPGLGDTAMYLCATSRDSFSGNTIYFGEGSWLTVV.

The chain combines TRBV9 with TRBJ1-4, with a weak D call TRBD1 (6 bases). CDR1 and CDR2 from the germline V gene are SGDLS and YYNGEE. The germline V and J ends were trimmed by 0 bases and 7 bases, with 10 bases remaining between them. The CDR3 loop spans 14 amino acids. The CDR3 bases are TGTGCCAGCAGCGTAGGAGGGGGGGGTGAAAAACTGTTTTTT. Translation: CASSVGGGGEKLFF.

The gene calls are TRBV5-1 and TRBJ2-2; TRBD1 aligns across 7 bases. Germline V lookup: CDR1 SGHRS, CDR2 YFSETQ. The CDR3 sequence is 17 residues long. J gave up 1 base and V 4 bases, and 10 bases lay outside the gene matches. CDR3 region: CASSPTGSIVNTGELFF. CDR3 sequence (DNA): TGCGCCAGCAGCCCGACAGGGAGTATAGTGAACACCGGGGAGCTGTTTTTT.

The rearrangement uses TRBV13 and TRBJ2-7; no firm D call. V gave up 0 bases and J gave up 5 bases, with 11 bases separating them. Per germline, CDR1 PRHDT and CDR2 FYEKMQ (reference sequence). The CDR3 is 14 amino acids. CDR3 DNA sequence: TGTGCCAGCAGCTTAGGAGATATAGTAGACGAGCAGTACTTC. Translated: CASSLGDIVDEQYF. Combining the CDR3 with reference TRBV13 and TRBJ2-7 gives the whole variable domain AAGVIQSPRHLIKEKRETATLKCYPIPRHDTVYWYQQGPGQDPQFLISFYEKMQSDKGSIPDRFSAQQFSDYHSELNMSSLELGDSALYFCASSLGDIVDEQYFGPGTRLTVT.

V and J are TRBV9 and TRBJ1-4; TRBD1 is a possible D gene (6 bases). Trimming shortened V by 0 bases and J by 2 bases, and 8 bases separated the two germline ends. The CDR3 length is 15 residues. Per the germline V gene, CDR1 is SGDLS and CDR2 is YYNGEE. The CDR3 sequence: CASSVGGGTNEKLFF. The CDR3, as DNA: TGTGCCAGCAGCGTAGGGGGGGGCACTAATGAAAAACTGTTTTTT.

V and J are TRBV18 and TRBJ1-5; possibly TRBD1 for D (6 bases). V shed 3 bases and J shed 1 base, with 16 bases lying between them. Germline values: CDR1 KGHSH, CDR2 LQKENI. The CDR3 is 17 residues long. The CDR3 spells CASSPPQGQRSNQPQHF. CDR3 DNA sequence: TGTGCCAGCTCACCTCCCCAGGGACAAAGAAGCAATCAGCCCCAGCATTTT.